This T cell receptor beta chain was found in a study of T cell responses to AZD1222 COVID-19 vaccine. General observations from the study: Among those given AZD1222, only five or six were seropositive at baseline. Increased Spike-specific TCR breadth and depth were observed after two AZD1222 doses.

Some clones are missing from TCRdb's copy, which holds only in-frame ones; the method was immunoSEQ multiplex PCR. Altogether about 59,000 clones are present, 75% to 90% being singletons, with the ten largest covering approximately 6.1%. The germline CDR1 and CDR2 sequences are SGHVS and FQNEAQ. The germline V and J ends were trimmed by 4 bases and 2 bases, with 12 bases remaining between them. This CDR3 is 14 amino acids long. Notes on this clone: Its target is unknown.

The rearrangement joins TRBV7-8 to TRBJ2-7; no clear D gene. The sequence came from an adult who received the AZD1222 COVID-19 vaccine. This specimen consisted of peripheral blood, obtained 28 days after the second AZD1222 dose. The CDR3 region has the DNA TGTGCCAGCAGCTACCTCCGGACCACCTACGAGCAGTACTTC. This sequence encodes CASSYLRTTYEQYF.